This T cell receptor (beta chain) was identified in a study of human T cells and chemical hapten exposure. For the study at large: On about 2 cm by about 2 cm of upper inner arm skin, sensitization was performed with 2% DPC. Patients had diphenylcyclopropenone applied to the scalp weekly throughout the approximately 25-week study. Study results and limitations: There was no change with DPC sensitization in TCRs above 1 in 1000 frequency.

The V segment lost 0 bases and the J segment 7 bases; nucleotides outside the gene matches: 8. CDR1 is SGHRS and CDR2 is YFSETQ in the germline V gene. This CDR3 has 15 amino acids. MiXCR, run by TCRdb on the RACE reads, gives a single entry per CDR3 protein. The sample carries 180,000 or so distinct CDR3 sequences, about 15% recorded once. Regarding time point: patch test 1, 2 weeks after DPC sensitization. Described treatment: therapeutic diphenylcyclopropenone sensitization with weekly scalp DPC. The total RNA was obtained from whole blood that was not fractionated. This clonotype was counted ten times or more. The antigen remains undetermined.

The rearrangement uses TRBV5-1 and TRBJ1-1; 8 nucleotides align to TRBD1. The TCR sequence derives from a woman aged 25 to 39 with alopecia areata. Some clones in this sample may be carry-over from other donors' samples. Sequences were derived from whole blood, sampled in connection with sensitization to the hapten diphenylcyclopropenone (DPC). CDR3 residues: CASSLAPGGADEAFF. The CDR3 coding sequence is TGCGCCAGCAGCTTGGCCCCAGGGGGCGCGGATGAAGCTTTCTTT.